The source of this T cell receptor beta chain is a study of cytomegalovirus exposure and HLA in healthy donors. This clone was detected only a few times. What it recognizes is unknown. Vbeta (60) and Jbeta (13) primers were used in the PCR. The assay was immunoSEQ multiplex PCR, and TCRdb's table has in-frame clones only and misses some. The sample holds 200,000 to 250,000 clones; about 84% are singletons and the top ten take roughly 1.3%. This donor's record omits CMV serostatus. Germline CDR1 SQVTM, CDR2 ANQGSEA. Trimming cost V 4 bases and J 13 bases, with 16 bases left between them. The CDR3 contains 12 residues. Study findings and constraints: Within an earlier analysis, most TCR beta V segments proved productive either about 90% or about 30% of the time. Upon later analysis, HLA-associated TCR beta chains proved more clonally expanded than other, equally common chains. In a later analysis, TCR association rates varied by HLA locus: DRB1 most, HLA-C fewest.

The sequenced sample consisted of PBMCs. The receptor comes from a human donor in good health. This rearrangement joins TRBV29-1 to TRBJ2-2; D call uncertain. DNA for the CDR3: TGCAGCGTTGCTGTGCCCCGAGGTGGGCTGTTTTTT. It translates to CSVAVPRGGLFF.